The following is a T cell receptor (beta chain) sequence with its context. Its specificity is unknown. The sample belongs to a study of cytomegalovirus exposure and HLA in healthy donors. The CDR3 runs to 17 residues. Trimming shortened V by 4 bases and J by 0 bases, and 16 bases separated the two germline ends. Germline CDR1 SEHNR, CDR2 FQNEAQ (reference sequence). Study-level findings and limits: Later on, analysis showed that most CMV-associated TCR beta chains appeared to be HLA-restricted.

Both 60 Vbeta primers and 13 Jbeta primers went into the PCR. Generated by immunoSEQ multiplex PCR, the TCRdb table keeps only in-frame clones and is missing some. This repertoire shows 95,000 to 130,000 clones, approximately 80% found once; its top ten account for 3.9%. The chain carries TRBV7-9 and TRBJ2-4; TRBD2 is a possible D gene (5 bases). The sequenced material came from PBMCs. The receptor's source is a woman younger than 45 in good health and CMV-seronegative. CDR3 DNA: TGTGCCAGCAGCTCCATTCCTTTTGGACTAGCCAAAAACATTCAGTACTTC. It translates to CASSSIPFGLAKNIQYF.